This T cell receptor (beta chain) derives from a study of Ad26.COV2.S vaccination and SARS-CoV-2 variants. Broader study findings: Post-vaccination spike-specific CD8+ and CD4+ T cell responses reportedly had substantial breadth.

Here immunoSEQ multiplex PCR was the method, and the copy in TCRdb shows in-frame clones only, minus some. The sample consists of under 550,000 clones, roughly 90% of them appearing once. About this clone itself: Antigen unknown.

Indicated treatment: about 20 received Ad26.COV2.S at low or high dose, single or two shots; 5 received placebo; per-sample allocation not given. At day 63 after the first vaccine or placebo injection, samples were drawn. An Ad26 vector was used to express Wuhan-strain SARS-CoV-2 spike as the vaccine. This CDR3 is built from 15 residues. CDR1 SGHNT and CDR2 YYREEE come from the germline V gene (reference sequence). V was pared by 3 bases and J by 2 bases, with 4 bases of the junction left unmatched. This TCR came from a person between 18 and 60 years old who received the Ad26.COV2.S COVID-19 vaccine or a placebo. The chain recombines TRBV5-4 with TRBJ2-7, with TRBD2 matching 11 bases. The sequencing used peripheral blood, collected in a trial of Ad26.COV2.S vaccine versus placebo. This CDR3 is CASSSGLAGTYEQYF. The CDR3 DNA is TGTGCCAGCAGCTCCGGACTAGCGGGTACCTACGAGCAGTACTTC.